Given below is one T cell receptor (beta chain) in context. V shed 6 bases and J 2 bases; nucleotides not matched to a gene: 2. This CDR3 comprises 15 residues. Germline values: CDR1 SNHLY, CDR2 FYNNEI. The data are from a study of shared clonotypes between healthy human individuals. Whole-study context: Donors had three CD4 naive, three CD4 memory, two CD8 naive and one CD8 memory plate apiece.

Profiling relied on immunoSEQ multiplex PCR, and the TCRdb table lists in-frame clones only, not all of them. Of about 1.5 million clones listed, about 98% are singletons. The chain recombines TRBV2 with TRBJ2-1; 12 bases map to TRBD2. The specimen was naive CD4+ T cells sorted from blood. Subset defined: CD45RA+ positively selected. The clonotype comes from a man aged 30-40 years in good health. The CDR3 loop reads CASRGLAGTYNEQFF. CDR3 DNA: TGTGCCAGCAGGGGACTAGCGGGCACCTACAATGAGCAGTTCTTC.